What follows describes a single T cell receptor beta chain. The target antigen is unknown. The germline CDR1 and CDR2 sequences are SNHLY and FYNNEI. CDR3 size: 12 residues. This sample stems from a study of monozygotic twins with inflammatory bowel disease. Study conclusions and caveats: Different subtypes (of T cells) could not be told apart from one another.

UMIs containing a 6-nucleotide sample barcode were added via template switching. Nested PCRs of approximately 16 and 10 cycles, two in total, were run on TCRalpha and TCRbeta cDNA. TCRdb derives one entry per CDR3 protein from the 5' RACE reads, leaving out DNA. The sample is made up of around 450,000 distinct CDR3 sequences, and the top ten hold around 2.4% of it. The V and J genes are TRBV2 and TRBJ1-2. Sequenced material: blood. The TCR comes from a human donor with ulcerative colitis or Crohn's disease, or a healthy co-twin of an affected twin (not recorded which). Here the CDR3 reads CASSEWGLGYTF.